This T cell receptor (beta chain) appears in the sequencing data of a study of early T cells in non-severe SARS-CoV-2 infection. Study-wide background: Bulk RNA isolated from unsorted whole blood underwent sequencing; chains were not paired.

Study outcomes and limitations: Matching with VDJdb favored anti-spike CD8 responses (missing private and CD4 specificities).

V gave up 1 base and J gave up 1 base; unmatched junction bases: 5. This CDR3 has 16 residues. Per germline, CDR1 SGHRS and CDR2 YFSETQ. As part of library construction, unique molecular identifiers were attached to individual cDNA molecules. TCRdb redid the calling of the 5' RACE reads with MiXCR, one entry per CDR3 protein. The repertoire consists of under 70,000 distinct CDR3 sequences, with 11% occurring once and the leading ten covering 3% to 4%. This clonotype was seen ten or more times. Its specificity is unknown. The chain joins TRBV5-1 to TRBJ2-5, with TRBD2 matching over 9 bases. This sequence originates from an adult who was a healthcare worker with PCR-confirmed SARS-CoV-2 infection or an uninfected control (not recorded which). Sequencing was done on a sample of whole blood. The CDR3 region has the DNA TGCGCCAGCAGCTTGACGCTAGCGGGGAGCCAAGAGACCCAGTACTTC. Protein sequence: CASSLTLAGSQETQYF.